This TCR beta chain was obtained from a study of blood T cell repertoires in COVID-19. Study information: PBMCs, B-cell-depleted T cells, or T cells provided the cDNA or gDNA that made up the material.

Per germline, CDR1 LGHDT and CDR2 YNNKEL (reference sequence). Trimming took off 6 bases at V and 1 base at J, with 9 bases between the two ends. The CDR3 length is 13 residues. Assay: immunoSEQ multiplex PCR; the TCRdb copy retains only in-frame clones and omits some. The sample contains 85,000 to 95,000 clones, about 91% of which appear only once. This clone was counted between two and nine times. This clonotype was obtained from a man in his fifties or sixties with acute or convalescent COVID-19. Material: peripheral blood. V gene TRBV3-1 (or the pseudogene TRBV3-2) combines with J gene TRBJ1-1; D not certain. In DNA form, the CDR3 reads TGTGCCAGCAGGAATCGGGGGAACACTGAAGCTTTCTTT. This codes for CASRNRGNTEAFF.